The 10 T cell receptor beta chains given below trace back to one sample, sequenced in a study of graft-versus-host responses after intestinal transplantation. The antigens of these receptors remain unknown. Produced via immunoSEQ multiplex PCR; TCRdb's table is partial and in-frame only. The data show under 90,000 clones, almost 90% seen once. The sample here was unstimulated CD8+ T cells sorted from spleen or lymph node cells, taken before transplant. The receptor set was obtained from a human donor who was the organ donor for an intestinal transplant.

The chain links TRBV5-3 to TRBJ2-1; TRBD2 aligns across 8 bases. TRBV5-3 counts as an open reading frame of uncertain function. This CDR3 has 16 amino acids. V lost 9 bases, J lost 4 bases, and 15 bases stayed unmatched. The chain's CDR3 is CANPGGRGGPYNEQFF. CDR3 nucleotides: TGTGCCAACCCGGGCGGTCGGGGGGGCCCTTACAATGAGCAGTTCTTC.

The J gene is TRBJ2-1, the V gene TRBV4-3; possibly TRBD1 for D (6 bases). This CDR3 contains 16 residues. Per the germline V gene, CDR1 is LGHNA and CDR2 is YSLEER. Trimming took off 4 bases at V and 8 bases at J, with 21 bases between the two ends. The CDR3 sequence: CASSLGRFTGIDEQFF. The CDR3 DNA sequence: TGCGCCAGCAGCCTGGGAAGGTTCACAGGGATCGATGAGCAGTTCTTC.

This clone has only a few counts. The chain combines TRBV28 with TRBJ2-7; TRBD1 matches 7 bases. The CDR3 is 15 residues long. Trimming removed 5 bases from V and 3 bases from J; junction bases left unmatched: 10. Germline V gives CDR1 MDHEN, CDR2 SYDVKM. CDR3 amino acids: CASSPTGLGNYEQYV. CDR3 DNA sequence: TGTGCCAGCAGTCCGACAGGGCTGGGGAACTACGAGCAGTACGTC.

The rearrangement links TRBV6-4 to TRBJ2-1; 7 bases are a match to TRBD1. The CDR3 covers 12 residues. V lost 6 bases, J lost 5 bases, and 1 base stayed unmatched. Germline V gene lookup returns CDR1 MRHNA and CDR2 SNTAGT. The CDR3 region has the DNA TGTGCCAGCAGGGGACAGCACAATGAGCAGTTCTTC. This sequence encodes CASRGQHNEQFF.

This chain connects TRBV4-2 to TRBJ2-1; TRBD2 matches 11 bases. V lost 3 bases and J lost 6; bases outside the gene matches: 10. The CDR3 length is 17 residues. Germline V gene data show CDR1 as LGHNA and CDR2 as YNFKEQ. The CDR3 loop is CASSQGLAEPWSNEQFF. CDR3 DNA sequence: TGTGCCAGCAGCCAGGGACTAGCGGAACCCTGGAGCAATGAGCAGTTCTTC.

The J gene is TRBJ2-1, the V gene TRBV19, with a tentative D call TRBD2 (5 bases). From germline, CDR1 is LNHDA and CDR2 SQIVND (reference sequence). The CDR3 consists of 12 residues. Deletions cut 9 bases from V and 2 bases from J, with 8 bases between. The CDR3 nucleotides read TGTGCCAGCAGCGGCACCTACAATGAGCAGTTCTTC. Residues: CASSGTYNEQFF.

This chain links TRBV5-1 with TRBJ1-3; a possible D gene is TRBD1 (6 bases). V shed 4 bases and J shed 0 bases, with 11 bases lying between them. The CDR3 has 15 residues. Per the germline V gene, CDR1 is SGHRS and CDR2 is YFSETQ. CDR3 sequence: CASSGGQYSGNTIYF. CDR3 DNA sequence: TGCGCCAGCAGCGGGGGACAATACTCTGGAAACACCATATATTTT.

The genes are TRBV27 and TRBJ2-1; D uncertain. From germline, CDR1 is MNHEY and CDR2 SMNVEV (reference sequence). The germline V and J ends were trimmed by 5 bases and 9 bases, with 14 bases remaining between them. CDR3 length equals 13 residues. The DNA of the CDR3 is TGTGCCAGCAGTCCGCTACAAGGCGGTGAGCAGTTCTTC. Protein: CASSPLQGGEQFF.

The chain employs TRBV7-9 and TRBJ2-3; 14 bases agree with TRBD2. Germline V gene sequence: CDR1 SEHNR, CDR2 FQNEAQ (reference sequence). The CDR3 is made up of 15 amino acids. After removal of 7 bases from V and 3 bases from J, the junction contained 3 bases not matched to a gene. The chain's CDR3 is CASKGLAGVTDTQYF. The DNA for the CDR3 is TGTGCCAGCAAGGGACTAGCGGGGGTAACAGATACGCAGTATTTT.

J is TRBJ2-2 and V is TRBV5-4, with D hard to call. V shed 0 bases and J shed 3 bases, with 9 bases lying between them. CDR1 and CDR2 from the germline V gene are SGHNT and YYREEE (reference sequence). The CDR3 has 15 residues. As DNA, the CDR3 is TGTGCCAGCAGCTTGGGGGTGGGCGACACCGGGGAGCTGTTTTTT. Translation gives CASSLGVGDTGELFF.